The T cell receptor beta chain under discussion was sequenced for a study of CD8 T cells in ankylosing spondylitis. The table lists this clonotype with many counts. Its target is unknown. It may be a read error: a sequence one base away is much more abundant. The study's findings and limits: In synovial fluid and blood from reactive arthritis, some motif variants were previously reported. It appeared that ankylosing spondylitis blood was characterized by a TCR beta motif of roughly 8 highly homologous variants.

Scientists made TCR beta libraries using quantitative 5'-RACE with molecular barcodes. TCRdb ran MiXCR on the 5' RACE reads and lists one entry per CDR3 protein. Here the sample spans approximately 45,000 distinct CDR3 sequences, around 3.8% being singletons. Sequences were obtained from blood, either unsorted or a sorted T cell fraction (not recorded which). This TCR derives from a female donor with ankylosing spondylitis or in good health (not recorded which).

The CDR3 bases are TGTGCCAGCAGCGTCACATGGCGCTATGGCTACACCTTC. Encoded protein: CASSVTWRYGYTF. The V and J genes are TRBV9 and TRBJ1-2, with unresolved D. Looked up from germline, CDR1 is SGDLS and CDR2 is YYNGEE. V shed 2 bases and J shed 4 bases, with 9 bases lying between them. CDR3 length: 13 residues. The full variable domain, with the rest looked up from reference TRBV9 and TRBJ1-2, is DSGVTQTPKHLITATGQRVTLRCSPRSGDLSVYWYQQSLDQGLQFLIQYYNGEERAKGNILERFSAQQFPDLHSELNLSSLELGDSALYFCASSVTWRYGYTFGSGTRLTVV.